The clone carrying this T cell receptor beta chain was counted only a few times. This sample stems from a study of cytomegalovirus exposure and HLA in healthy donors. The PCR was carried out with 60 Vbeta primers and 13 Jbeta primers. The assay was immunoSEQ multiplex PCR, and TCRdb's table has in-frame clones only and misses some. The sample shows 150,000 or so clones, roughly 73% of them seen only once. Trimming cost V 0 bases and J 7 bases, with 5 bases left between them. Germline lookup yields CDR1 SGDLS and CDR2 YYNGEE. This CDR3 has 12 amino acids. Input material: PBMCs. The J gene is TRBJ2-1, the V gene TRBV9; D is ambiguous. The receptor's source is a woman aged 18-29 years in good health and CMV-seronegative. The chain's CDR3 is CASSVVPNEQFF. The CDR3 nucleotides read TGTGCCAGCAGCGTAGTTCCGAATGAGCAGTTCTTC. The full variable domain, rest sourced from reference TRBV9 and TRBJ2-1, is DSGVTQTPKHLITATGQRVTLRCSPRSGDLSVYWYQQSLDQGLQFLIQYYNGEERAKGNILERFSAQQFPDLHSELNLSSLELGDSALYFCASSVVPNEQFFGPGTRLTVL.